This T cell receptor beta chain was observed in a study of identical twins. This clonotype was seen only a few times. Antigen unknown. The J segment lost 7 bases and the V segment lost 6 bases, leaving 10 bases of the junction unmatched. The CDR3 totals 14 residues. Looked up from germline, CDR1 is KGHSH and CDR2 is LQKENI. Template switching supplied a universal primer site; unique molecular identifiers were carried on the cDNA. TCRdb fed the 5' RACE reads into MiXCR, producing one record per CDR3 protein. Among roughly 260,000 distinct CDR3 sequences, 11% to 15% were seen once, and the ten largest hold around 8.3%. Study-wide results and caveats: A lower insertion count was a feature of abundant cord blood beta clonotypes, with no such feature in memory repertoires.

This receptor was taken from a woman aged 18-29 years in good health. This sequence joins TRBV18 and TRBJ2-5, with 8 bases that match TRBD1. The specimen sequenced was memory (CD45RO+) T cells sorted from blood. The CDR3 sequence: CASSPSDRDGTQYF. The CDR3 DNA reads TGTGCCAGCTCCCCATCGGACAGGGACGGGACCCAGTACTTC.